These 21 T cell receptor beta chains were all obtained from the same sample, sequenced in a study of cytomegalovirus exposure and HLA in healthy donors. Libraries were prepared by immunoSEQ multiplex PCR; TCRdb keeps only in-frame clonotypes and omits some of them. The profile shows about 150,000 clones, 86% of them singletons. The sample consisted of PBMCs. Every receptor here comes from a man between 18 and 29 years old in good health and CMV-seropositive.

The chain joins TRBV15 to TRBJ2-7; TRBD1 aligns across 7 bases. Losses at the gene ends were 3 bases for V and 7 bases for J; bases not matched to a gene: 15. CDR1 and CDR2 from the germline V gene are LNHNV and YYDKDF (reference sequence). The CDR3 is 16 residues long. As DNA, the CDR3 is TGTGCCACCAGCAGGGGGGTAAAGGGGGCGTTGTTAGAGCAGTACTTC. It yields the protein CATSRGVKGALLEQYF. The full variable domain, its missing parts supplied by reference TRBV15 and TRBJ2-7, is DAMVIQNPRYQVTQFGKPVTLSCSQTLNHNVMYWYQQKSSQAPKLLFHYYDKDFNNEADTPDNFQSRRPNTSFCFLDIRSPGLGDTAMYLCATSRGVKGALLEQYFGPGTRLTVT.

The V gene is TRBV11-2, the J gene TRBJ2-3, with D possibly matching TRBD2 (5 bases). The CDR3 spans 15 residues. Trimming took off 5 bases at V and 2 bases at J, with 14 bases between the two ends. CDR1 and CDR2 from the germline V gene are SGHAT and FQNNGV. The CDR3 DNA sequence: TGTGCCAGCAGCCGACCTACTAGGCACACAGATACGCAGTATTTT. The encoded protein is CASSRPTRHTDTQYF.

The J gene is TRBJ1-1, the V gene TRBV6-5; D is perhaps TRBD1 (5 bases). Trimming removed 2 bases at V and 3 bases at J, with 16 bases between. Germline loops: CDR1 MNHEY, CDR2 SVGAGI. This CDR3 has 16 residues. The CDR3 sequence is CASSYQDGGKDTEAFF. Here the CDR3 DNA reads TGTGCCAGCAGTTACCAAGACGGGGGGAAAGACACTGAAGCTTTCTTT.

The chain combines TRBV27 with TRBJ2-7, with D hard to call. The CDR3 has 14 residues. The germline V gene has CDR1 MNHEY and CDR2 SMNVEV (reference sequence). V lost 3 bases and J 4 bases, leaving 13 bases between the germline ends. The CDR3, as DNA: TGTGCCAGCAGTTTGACATCGCTGGGTTACGAGCAGTACTTC. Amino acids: CASSLTSLGYEQYF.

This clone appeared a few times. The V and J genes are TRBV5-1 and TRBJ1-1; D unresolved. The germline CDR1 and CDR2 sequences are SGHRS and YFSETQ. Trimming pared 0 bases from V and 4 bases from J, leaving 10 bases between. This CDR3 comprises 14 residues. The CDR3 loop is CASSLDSEGTEAFF. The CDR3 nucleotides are TGCGCCAGCAGCTTGGATTCGGAGGGCACTGAAGCTTTCTTT.

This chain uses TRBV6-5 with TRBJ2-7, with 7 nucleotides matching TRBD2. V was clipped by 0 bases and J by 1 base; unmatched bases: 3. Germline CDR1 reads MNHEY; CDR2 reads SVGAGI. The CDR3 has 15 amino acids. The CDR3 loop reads CASSYSMGGSYEQYF. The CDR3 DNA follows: TGTGCCAGCAGTTACTCGATGGGAGGGTCCTACGAGCAGTACTTC.

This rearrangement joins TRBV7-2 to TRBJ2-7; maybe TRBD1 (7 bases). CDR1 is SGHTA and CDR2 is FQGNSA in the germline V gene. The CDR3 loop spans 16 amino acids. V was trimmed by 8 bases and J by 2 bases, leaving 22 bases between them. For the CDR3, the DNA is TGTGCCAGCCGAAAGGGGGCGGGGCGACTGGCCTACGAGCAGTACTTC. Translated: CASRKGAGRLAYEQYF.

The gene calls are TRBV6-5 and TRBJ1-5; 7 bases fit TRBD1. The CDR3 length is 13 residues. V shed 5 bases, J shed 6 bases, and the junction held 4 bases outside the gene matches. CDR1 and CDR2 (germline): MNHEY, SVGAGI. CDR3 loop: CASSTGVSQPQHF. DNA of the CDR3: TGTGCCAGCAGTACAGGGGTGAGTCAGCCCCAGCATTTT.

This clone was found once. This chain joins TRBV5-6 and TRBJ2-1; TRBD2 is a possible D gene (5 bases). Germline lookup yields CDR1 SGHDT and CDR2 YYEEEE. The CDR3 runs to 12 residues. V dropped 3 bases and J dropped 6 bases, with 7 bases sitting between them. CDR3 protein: CASSWESNEQFF. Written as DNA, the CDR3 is TGTGCCAGCAGCTGGGAGTCCAATGAGCAGTTCTTC.

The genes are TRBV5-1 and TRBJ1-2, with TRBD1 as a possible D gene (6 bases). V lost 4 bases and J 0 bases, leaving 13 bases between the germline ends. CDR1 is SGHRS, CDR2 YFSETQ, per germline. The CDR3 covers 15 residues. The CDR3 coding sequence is TGCGCCAGCAGCCAAATTAGGGGGTCTAACTATGGCTACACCTTC. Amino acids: CASSQIRGSNYGYTF.

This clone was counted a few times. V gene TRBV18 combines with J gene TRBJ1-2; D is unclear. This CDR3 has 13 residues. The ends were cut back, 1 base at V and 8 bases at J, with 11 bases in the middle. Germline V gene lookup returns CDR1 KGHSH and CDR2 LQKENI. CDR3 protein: CASSPRTMEGYTF. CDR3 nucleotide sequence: TGTGCCAGCTCACCACGGACTATGGAGGGCTACACCTTC.

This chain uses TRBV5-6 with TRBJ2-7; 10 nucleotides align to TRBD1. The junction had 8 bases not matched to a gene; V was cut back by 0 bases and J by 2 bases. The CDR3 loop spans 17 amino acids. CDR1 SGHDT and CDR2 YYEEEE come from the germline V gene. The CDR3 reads CASSLELAGTGAYEQYF. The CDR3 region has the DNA TGTGCCAGCAGCTTGGAGTTGGCCGGGACAGGGGCCTACGAGCAGTACTTC.

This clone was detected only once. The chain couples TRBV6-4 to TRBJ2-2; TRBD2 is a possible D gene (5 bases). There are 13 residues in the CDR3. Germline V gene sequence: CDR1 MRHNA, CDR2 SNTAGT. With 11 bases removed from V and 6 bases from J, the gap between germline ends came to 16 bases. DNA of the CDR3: TGTGCCGTTCAGCGGAGGCGGGCCGGGGAGCTGTTTTTT. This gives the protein CAVQRRRAGELFF.

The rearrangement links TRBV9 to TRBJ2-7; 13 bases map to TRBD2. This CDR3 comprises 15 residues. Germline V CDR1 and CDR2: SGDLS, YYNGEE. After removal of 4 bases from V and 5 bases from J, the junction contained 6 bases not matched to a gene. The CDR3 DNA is TGTGCCAGCAGCCCCACCGGGACTAGCGGGAACGAGCAGTACTTC. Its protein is CASSPTGTSGNEQYF. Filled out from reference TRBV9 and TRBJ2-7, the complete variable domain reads DSGVTQTPKHLITATGQRVTLRCSPRSGDLSVYWYQQSLDQGLQFLIQYYNGEERAKGNILERFSAQQFPDLHSELNLSSLELGDSALYFCASSPTGTSGNEQYFGPGTRLTVT.

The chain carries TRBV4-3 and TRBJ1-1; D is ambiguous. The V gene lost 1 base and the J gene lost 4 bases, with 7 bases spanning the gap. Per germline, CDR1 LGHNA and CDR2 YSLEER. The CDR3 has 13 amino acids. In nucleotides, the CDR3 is TGCGCCAGCAGCCAAGCTCTCGGCACTGAAGCTTTCTTT. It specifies CASSQALGTEAFF.

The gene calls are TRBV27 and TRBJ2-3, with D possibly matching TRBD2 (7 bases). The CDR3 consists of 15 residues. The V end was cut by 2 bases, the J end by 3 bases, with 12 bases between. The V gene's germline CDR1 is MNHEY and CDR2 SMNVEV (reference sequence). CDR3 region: CASSLGGARTDTQYF. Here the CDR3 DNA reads TGTGCCAGCAGTTTAGGGGGGGCGAGGACAGATACGCAGTATTTT.

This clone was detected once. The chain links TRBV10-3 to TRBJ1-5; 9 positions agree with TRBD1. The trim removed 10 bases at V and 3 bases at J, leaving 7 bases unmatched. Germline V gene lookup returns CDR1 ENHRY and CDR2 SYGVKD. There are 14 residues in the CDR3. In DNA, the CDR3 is TGTGCCACCCAGGGACAGGGACACAATCAGCCCCAGCATTTT. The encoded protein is CATQGQGHNQPQHF.

CDR3 in DNA: TGTGCCAGCAGCCCTAGCGGGATGGGGCACAATGAGCAGTTCTTC. It specifies CASSPSGMGHNEQFF. This sequence joins TRBV6-5 and TRBJ2-1, with 9 bases lining up with TRBD2. J was trimmed by 5 bases and V by 6 bases; bases with no gene match: 8. In germline, CDR1 is MNHEY, CDR2 SVGAGI. This CDR3 comprises 15 residues.

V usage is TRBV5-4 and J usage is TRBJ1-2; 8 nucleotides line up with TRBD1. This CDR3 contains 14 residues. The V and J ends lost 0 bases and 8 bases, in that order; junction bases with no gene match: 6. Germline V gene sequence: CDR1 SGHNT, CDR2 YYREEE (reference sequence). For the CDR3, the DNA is TGTGCCAGCAGCTTGGGGACAGGGATGAAAGGCTACACCTTC. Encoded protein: CASSLGTGMKGYTF.

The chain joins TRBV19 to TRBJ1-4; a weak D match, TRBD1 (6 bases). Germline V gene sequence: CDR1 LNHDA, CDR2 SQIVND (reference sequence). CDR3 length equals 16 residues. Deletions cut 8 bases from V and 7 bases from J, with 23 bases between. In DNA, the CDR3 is TGTGCCAGTTCAGCCGGGAGGACAGCGACGGGTGAAAAACTGTTTTTT. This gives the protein CASSAGRTATGEKLFF.

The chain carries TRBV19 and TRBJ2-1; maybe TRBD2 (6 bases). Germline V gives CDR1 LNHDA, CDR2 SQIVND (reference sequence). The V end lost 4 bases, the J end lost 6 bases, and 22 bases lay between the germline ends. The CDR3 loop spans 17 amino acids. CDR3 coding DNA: TGTGCCAGTAGTACCCCCCGAGGGACTCGAGGGAGCAATGAGCAGTTCTTC. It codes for CASSTPRGTRGSNEQFF.